A single sample is the source of the 5 T cell receptor beta chains below, sequenced in a study of shared clonotypes between healthy human individuals. The assay was immunoSEQ multiplex PCR, and TCRdb's table has in-frame clones only and misses some. The data hold roughly 2 million clones, with about 95% observed a single time. In the naive CD8 group, cells lacked CD45RO and were positively selected for CCR7, so terminally differentiated effector memory CD45RA+ cells were left out. Material for sequencing was naive CD8+ T cells sorted from blood. The receptors stem from a man aged 18 to 29 in good health.

The genes are TRBV4-3 and TRBJ2-5; D could derive from TRBD1 or TRBD2 (6 bases each). The CDR3 runs to 16 residues. V was trimmed by 4 bases and J by 5 bases, leaving 20 bases between them. Per the germline V gene, CDR1 is LGHNA and CDR2 is YSLEER. The CDR3 loop is CASSRLMGGTQETQYF. The CDR3 region has the DNA TGCGCCAGCAGCCGCCTGATGGGCGGGACACAGGAGACCCAGTACTTC.

This chain joins TRBV27 and TRBJ2-7, with 7 bases fitting TRBD1. V dropped 2 bases and J dropped 3; count of bases not matched to a gene: 7. CDR1 and CDR2 from the germline V gene are MNHEY and SMNVEV (reference sequence). The CDR3 runs 15 residues. CDR3 in DNA: TGTGCCAGCAGTTTAGGGGTCCCAGGGGGCTACGAGCAGTACTTC. Translated: CASSLGVPGGYEQYF.

The rearrangement joins TRBV28 to TRBJ2-3, with 8 bases fitting TRBD2. The CDR3 runs to 16 residues. CDR1 MDHEN and CDR2 SYDVKM come from the germline V gene. J lost 5 bases, V lost 1 base, and 8 bases had no gene match. The CDR3 DNA follows: TGTGCCAGCAGTTTATTTCGCGGGGGGTTAATAGATACGCAGTATTTT. Its translation: CASSLFRGGLIDTQYF.

This chain joins TRBV6-5 and TRBJ1-1; 11 bases are shared with TRBD1. From germline, CDR1 is MNHEY and CDR2 SVGAGI. Germline trimming cut 7 bases from V and 3 bases from J; bases unmatched to any gene: 7. The CDR3 totals 15 residues. The CDR3 here is CASIGTGGGDTEAFF. The CDR3 coding sequence is TGTGCCAGCATTGGGACAGGGGGAGGTGACACTGAAGCTTTCTTT.

This chain uses TRBV7-2 with TRBJ2-3, with D tentatively TRBD1 (5 bases). V lost 2 bases and J lost 5, with 14 bases in between. Per germline, CDR1 SGHTA and CDR2 FQGNSA. The CDR3 has 15 residues. The CDR3 DNA reads as TGTGCCAGCAGCTTAATTGGGGCCGGTGGAGATACGCAGTATTTT. Translated, it gives CASSLIGAGGDTQYF.